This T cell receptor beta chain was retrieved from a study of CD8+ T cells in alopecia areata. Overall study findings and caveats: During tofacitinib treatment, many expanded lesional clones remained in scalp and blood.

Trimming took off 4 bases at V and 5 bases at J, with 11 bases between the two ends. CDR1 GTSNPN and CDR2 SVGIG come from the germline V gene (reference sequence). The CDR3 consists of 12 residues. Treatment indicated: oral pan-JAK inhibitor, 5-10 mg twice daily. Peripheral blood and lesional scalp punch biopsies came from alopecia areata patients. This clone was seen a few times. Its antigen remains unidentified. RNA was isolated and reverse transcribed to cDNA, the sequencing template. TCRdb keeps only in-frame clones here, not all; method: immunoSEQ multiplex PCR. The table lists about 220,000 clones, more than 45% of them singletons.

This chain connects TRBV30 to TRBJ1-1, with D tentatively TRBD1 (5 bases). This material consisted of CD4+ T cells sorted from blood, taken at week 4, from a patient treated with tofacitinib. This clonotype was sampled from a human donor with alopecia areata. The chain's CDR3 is CAWINGGTEAFF. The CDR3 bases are TGTGCCTGGATCAATGGGGGAACTGAAGCTTTCTTT.